This paragraph reports one TCR beta chain. Its target is not known. The PCR had 60 Vbeta and 13 Jbeta primers. How the authors handled the data: Unique TCR beta chains totaled around 86 million in a later count, with approximately 11 million of them shared. The assay was immunoSEQ multiplex PCR, and TCRdb's table has in-frame clones only and misses some. The D gene and trimming were derived from the DNA, and the V and J assignments and clone size from that table. Among around 140,000 clones listed, just under 80% were seen once. This entry comes from a study of cytomegalovirus exposure and HLA in healthy donors. V dropped 7 bases and J dropped 7 bases, with 16 bases sitting between them. This CDR3 region has 14 residues. Germline values: CDR1 SGHTA, CDR2 FQGNSA. Study conclusions and caveats: Apart from CMV serostatus, no immune exposure information was available. In a later analysis, V- and J-gene trimming of beta chains associated with a DCLRE1C missense variant, replicated independently.

The sequence derives from a male donor in good health and CMV-seronegative. This sequence joins TRBV7-2 and TRBJ2-2; TRBD2 is a possible D gene (7 bases). The specimen was PBMCs. This CDR3 is CASTIGGGGGELFF. CDR3 coding DNA: TGTGCCAGCACCATTGGGGGGGGCGGCGGGGAGCTGTTTTTT.